A single sample is the source of the 20 T cell receptor beta chains below, sequenced in a study of T cells in Graves' hyperthyroidism and ophthalmopathy. RNA transcripts gave rise to amplified TCR beta CDR3 regions. The study used the HTBI primer set for a first-round RT-PCR of the TCR CDR3. TCRdb reprocessed the multiplex PCR reads via MiXCR and lists one record per CDR3 protein. The table has roughly 93,000 distinct CDR3 sequences, 35% to 45% seen once; the top ten hold approximately 10%. The specimen was peripheral blood or thyroid tissue (not recorded which). Receptors were obtained from a woman aged 30 to 39 with Graves' hyperthyroidism.

A remark on this clonotype: A read error may explain this, as a much larger clone is one base away. The chain uses TRBV7-2 and TRBJ2-1; D is perhaps TRBD2 (5 bases). V lost 1 base to trimming and J lost 12 bases, with 19 bases between them. The CDR3 is made up of 15 amino acids. Germline CDR1 is SGHTA and CDR2 is FQGNSA. CDR3: CASSLGAGRSDGQFF. CDR3 sequence (DNA): TGTGCCAGCAGCTTAGGGGCAGGTCGTAGCGATGGGCAGTTCTTC.

This clonotype was observed at least ten times. The chain is built from TRBV6-5 and TRBJ2-5; 10 bases fit TRBD2. This CDR3 has 17 residues. Germline values: CDR1 MNHEY, CDR2 SVGAGI. Germline trimming cut 0 bases from V and 3 bases from J; bases unmatched to any gene: 7. As DNA, the CDR3 is TGTGCCAGCAGTTACTCAAGAGCGGGAGGGTTGGAAGAGACCCAGTACTTC. Its protein product is CASSYSRAGGLEETQYF.

This clonotype occurred many times. The chain uses TRBV20-1 and TRBJ2-5; D not resolved. The germline V and J ends were trimmed by 5 bases and 4 bases, with 14 bases remaining between them. The CDR3 has 13 residues. Germline assignment: CDR1 DFQATT and CDR2 SNEGSKA (reference sequence). The CDR3 DNA sequence: TGCAGTGCTTGCCGGCAGGTGGGAGAGACCCAGTACTTC. This codes for CSACRQVGETQYF.

There are many counts of this clonotype. CDR3 protein: CASSPGSPHYEQYF. The CDR3 nucleotides are TGTGCCAGCAGCCCAGGGAGTCCTCACTACGAGCAGTACTTC. The V gene is TRBV9, the J gene TRBJ2-7, with D tentatively TRBD1 or TRBD2 (5 bases each). V lost 4 bases, J lost 3 bases, and 14 bases lay in between. Germline loops: CDR1 SGDLS, CDR2 YYNGEE. This CDR3 is built from 14 residues.

This clonotype was detected ten times or more. The chain joins TRBV7-9 to TRBJ1-1, with 7 positions matching TRBD1. The germline V gene encodes CDR1 SEHNR and CDR2 FQNEAQ (reference sequence). The CDR3 extends over 12 amino acids. The junction had 1 base not matched to a gene; V was cut back by 3 bases and J by 6 bases. The CDR3, as DNA: TGTGCCAGCAGCTTGAGGGGGCCTGAAGCTTTCTTT. Its protein product is CASSLRGPEAFF.

This clonotype was observed many times. J is TRBJ1-1 and V is TRBV7-9; D is unresolved. Germline CDR1 and CDR2: SEHNR and FQNEAQ (reference sequence). The V gene lost 6 bases and the J gene lost 7 bases, with 6 bases spanning the gap. The CDR3 has 10 residues. In DNA form, the CDR3 reads TGTGCCAGCAGAAAGAGTGAAGCTTTCTTT. This gives the protein CASRKSEAFF. The full variable domain, with the rest looked up from reference TRBV7-9 and TRBJ1-1, is DTGVSQNPRHKITKRGQNVTFRCDPISEHNRLYWYRQTLGQGPEFLTYFQNEAQLEKSRLLSDRFSAERPKGSFSTLEIQRTEQGDSAMYLCASRKSEAFFGQGTRLTVV.

V usage is TRBV7-9 and J usage is TRBJ1-1; possible D gene TRBD1, 5 bases. The V gene lost 3 bases and the J gene lost 12 bases, with 14 bases spanning the gap. This CDR3 is 12 amino acids long. CDR1 SEHNR and CDR2 FQNEAQ come from the germline V gene (reference sequence). This chain's CDR3 is CASSLGEGASFF. The DNA of the CDR3 is TGTGCCAGCAGCTTGGGTGAAGGGGCGTCTTTCTTT.

The count of this clonotype is one. This may stem from a read error, because a much larger clone lies one nucleotide away. Because it lacks the conserved phenylalanine or tryptophan at the end, this CDR3 is likely a read error. The chain uses TRBV6-2 or TRBV6-3 and TRBJ1-1; 10 positions agree with TRBD1. The V segment lost 5 bases and the J segment 5 bases; nucleotides outside the gene matches: 8. Germline values: CDR1 MNHEY, CDR2 SVGEGT. The length of the CDR3 is 15 residues. CDR3 protein: CASSMTWTGGTEAFS. CDR3 coding DNA: TGTGCCAGCAGTATGACCTGGACAGGGGGAACTGAAGCTTTCTCT.

This clonotype was detected ten times or more. The gene calls are TRBV6-4 and TRBJ2-2; the D gene is possibly TRBD2 (6 bases). CDR1 and CDR2 from the germline V gene are MRHNA and SNTAGT. Trimming removed 5 bases at V and 4 bases at J, with 17 bases between. The CDR3 loop spans 16 amino acids. As DNA, the CDR3 is TGTGCCAGCAGTCCCGCTAGCGACCCGGGCACCGGGGAGCTGTTTTTT. Translated: CASSPASDPGTGELFF.

As regards this clonotype: Lacking the conserved final phenylalanine or tryptophan, this CDR3 likely reflects a read error. The V and J genes are TRBV30 and TRBJ2-7; D is unclear. The CDR3 length is 12 residues. Trimming pared 0 bases from V and 3 bases from J, leaving 6 bases between. Germline lookup yields CDR1 GTSNPN and CDR2 SVGIG (reference sequence). The DNA of the CDR3 is TGTGCCTGGAGTGTAAAGGGCTACGAGCAGTACCTC. Translating gives CAWSVKGYEQYL.

This clonotype was observed many times. DNA of the CDR3: TGTGCCAGCAGTGGAACGACAGGGGGATATGGCTACACCTTC. This codes for CASSGTTGGYGYTF. V usage is TRBV2 and J usage is TRBJ1-2; 9 bases align to TRBD1. The CDR3 is 14 residues long. V was clipped by 4 bases and J by 5 bases; unmatched bases: 5. The V gene's germline CDR1 is SNHLY and CDR2 FYNNEI.

The V gene is TRBV9, the J gene TRBJ1-1, with 8 nucleotides matching TRBD1. The germline CDR1 and CDR2 sequences are SGDLS and YYNGEE. There are 15 residues in the CDR3. V lost 2 bases, J lost 10 bases, and 13 bases stayed unmatched. CDR3 amino acids: CASSVSQGGTKGAFF. CDR3 DNA: TGTGCCAGCAGCGTGTCACAGGGGGGCACGAAGGGAGCTTTCTTT. The full variable domain, in which reference TRBV9 and TRBJ1-1 provide the parts outside the CDR3, is DSGVTQTPKHLITATGQRVTLRCSPRSGDLSVYWYQQSLDQGLQFLIQYYNGEERAKGNILERFSAQQFPDLHSELNLSSLELGDSALYFCASSVSQGGTKGAFFGQGTRLTVV.

This clonotype was seen only once. The CDR3 end shows no conserved phenylalanine or tryptophan, and so a read error is likely. The rearrangement joins TRBV7-9 to TRBJ1-1; D is uncertain. The V gene's germline CDR1 is SEHNR and CDR2 FQNEAQ (reference sequence). The CDR3 covers 14 residues. V dropped 4 bases and J dropped 1 base, with 10 bases sitting between them. The CDR3: CASSSIGGNTEAFL. The CDR3 DNA sequence: TGTGCCAGCAGCTCTATTGGCGGGAACACTGAAGCTTTCCTC.

In its sample, this clonotype was seen many times. The rearrangement links TRBV28 to TRBJ1-1; D remains ambiguous. The CDR3 covers 11 residues. The V end was cut by 5 bases, the J end by 7 bases, with 8 bases between. CDR1 and CDR2 (germline): MDHEN, SYDVKM. The CDR3 reads CASSPTGEAFF. In DNA form, the CDR3 reads TGTGCCAGCAGTCCGACTGGTGAAGCTTTCTTT. The full variable domain, completed using reference TRBV28 and TRBJ1-1, is DVKVTQSSRYLVKRTGEKVFLECVQDMDHENMFWYRQDPGLGLRLIYFSYDVKMKEKGDIPEGYSVSREKKERFSLILESASTNQTSMYLCASSPTGEAFFGQGTRLTVV.

Many counts were recorded for this clonotype. V is TRBV5-1 and J is TRBJ2-2; D might be TRBD1 (5 bases). The CDR3 is made up of 13 amino acids. The germline CDR1 and CDR2 sequences are SGHRS and YFSETQ. Trimming stripped 1 base from V and 4 bases from J, with 5 bases between. The CDR3 reads CASSLQGTGELFF. The CDR3 DNA reads TGCGCCAGCAGCTTGCAGGGCACCGGGGAGCTGTTTTTT. The full variable domain, with the rest looked up from reference TRBV5-1 and TRBJ2-2, is KAGVTQTPRYLIKTRGQQVTLSCSPISGHRSVSWYQQTPGQGLQFLFEYFSETQRNKGNFPGRFSGRQFSNSRSEMNVSTLELGDSALYLCASSLQGTGELFFGEGSRLTVL.

The table lists this clonotype with many counts. The CDR3, as DNA: TGTGCCAGCAGTTACAGGGGGACCACCTACGAGCAGTACTTC. This gives the protein CASSYRGTTYEQYF. The chain couples TRBV27 to TRBJ2-7; 8 nucleotides align to TRBD1. This CDR3 region has 14 residues. V lost 4 bases to trimming and J lost 2 bases; unmatched junction nucleotides: 4. Germline loops: CDR1 MNHEY, CDR2 SMNVEV (reference sequence).

Worth noting for this clonotype: The final CDR3 position lacks the conserved phenylalanine or tryptophan, pointing to a likely read error. V usage is TRBV28 and J usage is TRBJ1-2; 8 bases map to TRBD1. The CDR3 totals 13 residues. Germline V CDR1 and CDR2: MDHEN, SYDVKM. Written as DNA, the CDR3 is TGTGCCAGCAGCTTATCAGGGGGCGACGGCTACACCATC. Translated: CASSLSGGDGYTI.

This chain connects TRBV20-1 to TRBJ1-5; tentatively, D is TRBD1 (6 bases). Trimming took 4 bases from V and 10 from J, leaving 26 bases between them. Germline V gene sequence: CDR1 DFQATT, CDR2 SNEGSKA (reference sequence). The CDR3 has 16 residues. CDR3 protein: CSAKDRGEDSLGPQHF. DNA of the CDR3: TGCAGTGCTAAAGATCGGGGCGAGGACAGTTTGGGCCCCCAGCATTTT.

The chain recombines TRBV7-9 with TRBJ1-2, with a tentative D call TRBD1 (6 bases). There are 14 residues in the CDR3. V lost 5 bases to trimming and J lost 2 bases, with 12 bases between them. The germline V gene has CDR1 SEHNR and CDR2 FQNEAQ (reference sequence). CDR3 amino acids: CASSTRTANYGYTF. The CDR3 DNA follows: TGTGCCAGCAGCACTCGGACAGCAAACTATGGCTACACCTTC.

This clonotype is medium-sized. This chain connects TRBV5-6 to TRBJ1-1, with TRBD1 matching 8 bases. This CDR3 contains 12 residues. V dropped 6 bases and J dropped 11; count of bases not matched to a gene: 9. CDR1 is SGHDT, CDR2 YYEEEE, per germline. In nucleotides, the CDR3 is TGTGCCAGCACCCCTGGACAGGGTAGTGCTTTCTTT. Translation gives CASTPGQGSAFF.